What follows describes a single T cell receptor beta chain. The target of this receptor is not known. Base-call qualities are not available, and no considerably larger clone is one nucleotide away. The record originates from a study of blood T cell repertoires in COVID-19 (dated by TCRdb to the early 2020s). Broadly, across the study: The collaborator samples originated in the United States, Italy and Spain and spanned the acute and convalescent phases of COVID-19. The material from the prospective study consisted of cDNA or gDNA derived from T cells, B-cell-depleted T cells, or PBMCs. Subjects who had been exposed to COVID-19, were actively infected with it, or had recovered from it provided the deeply sampled blood TCRbeta repertoires that made up the dataset. A freely available public database, intended as a resource for researchers studying the immune response to SARS-CoV-2, is where the repertoires were released. Samples were obtained from the ongoing ImmuneRACE study (first 160 participants) and from 1,254 subjects provided by 6 global collaborators. A de-identified subject ID, COVID-19 status, age in years and sex were almost always included in the sample metadata. Where available, HLA class I and class II types were obtained from metadata supplied by the sample provider rather than from assay-based typing. Summary of the overall study and its limitations: Clinical and demographic metadata were provided uncurated, with the amount varying by source and participant.

V loses 3 bases at its end and J loses 1 base; junction bases beyond the gene matches: 4. CDR1 is given as KGHDR and CDR2 as SFDVKD, both from the germline V gene. The CDR3, cysteine through phenylalanine, is 16 amino acids long. Just the 48-base CDR3 DNA is kept, in frame starting at base 1. TCRbeta CDR3 regions were amplified from genomic DNA using the immunoSEQ Assay, a bias-controlled multiplex PCR. The original methods were these. Within the assay, amplification of reference gene primers was used to estimate how many nucleated cells each sample contained. Sequence reads were collapsed and filtered to measure the absolute abundance of every unique TCRbeta CDR3 rearrangement. For each sample, productive Simpson clonality was calculated as the square root of Simpson's diversity index across productive rearrangements. Not all clones reach the TCRdb copy of this immuneACCESS table, which keeps in-frame sequences only. Checked studies attribute under half of the gap to unresolved V genes and leave the rest unexplained. V and J calls plus clone size are reproduced from that table; the DNA served to infer D and trimming. The sample yields roughly 58,000 clones; about 75% were counted once. Roughly 49% of the sample comes from the top ten.

In the prospective study, participants were roughly 18 to 90 years old, resided in 24 geographic areas of the United States, and were enrolled through a virtual design. In the prospective study, participants were assigned to cohorts based on the clinical history participants reported in a screening survey and a study questionnaire. A participant counted as exposed if, within 2 weeks of entering the study, that participant had been in contact with someone who had a PCR-confirmed or clinician-diagnosed COVID-19 case. In the prospective study, mobile phlebotomists collected whole blood, serum and a nasopharyngeal or oropharyngeal swab from each participant. Prospective study participants could optionally give additional blood draws and questionnaires over a roughly two-month period. Before DNA extraction, blood samples from the prospective study were shipped at room temperature or frozen.

This chain is built from TRBV24-1 and TRBJ2-2; TRBD1 fits 7 bases in the junction. Source material: PBMCs or T cells enriched from blood (not recorded which). This clonotype originated in a woman aged 60 to 75 who had been exposed to COVID-19. The CDR3 reads as follows: CATSDPRDRNTGELFF. The DNA reads as follows: TGTGCCACCAGTGATCCCCGGGACAGGAACACCGGGGAGCTGTTTTTT.